This T cell receptor (beta chain) derives from a study of shared clonotypes between healthy human individuals. Deep was the level used in running the assay. TCRdb's table, derived via immunoSEQ multiplex PCR, lists solely in-frame clones and lacks some. The repertoire includes about 2,500,000 clones, approximately 94% of them detected once, and roughly 0.15% sits in the top ten. Per the germline V gene, CDR1 is SGHRS and CDR2 is YFSETQ. The CDR3 runs to 14 residues. Trimming took 0 bases from V and 2 from J, leaving 6 bases between them. This clone was observed a few times. Its antigen is still unknown. Within Nashville, Tennessee resided all donors, each a Caucasian adult. CD4+ cells were split into CD45RA+ naive and CD45RA-negative memory subsets. Notes on the study in general: Clonotypes shared by all four donors outscored non-shared clonotypes in generation probability.

This clonotype was sampled from a man younger than 35 in good health. V gene TRBV5-1 combines with J gene TRBJ1-3; no firm D call. Sequences were obtained from naive CD4+ T cells sorted from blood. Regarding subset: CD45RA+ positively selected. The CDR3 is CASSLEVAGNTIYF. The CDR3, as DNA: TGCGCCAGCAGCTTGGAAGTCGCTGGAAACACCATATATTTT.